One sample yielded the 9 T cell receptor beta chains listed below, sequenced in a study of blood T cell repertoires in COVID-19. Sequenced by immunoSEQ multiplex PCR; TCRdb stores in-frame clones only, minus some. The data hold 150,000 to 200,000 clones, with 86% observed a single time. Sequencing input: peripheral blood. The receptor set was obtained from a woman aged 55-70 years with COVID-19, enrolled during active disease.

The chain uses TRBV6-1 and TRBJ2-3; no clear D gene. Germline V CDR1 and CDR2: MNHNS, SASEGT. The CDR3 sequence is 12 residues long. V was cut by 6 bases and J by 6 bases, with 10 bases left in between. Here the CDR3 DNA reads TGTGCCAGCAGACGACTGTCTGATACGCAGTATTTT. This translates into CASRRLSDTQYF.

This rearrangement joins TRBV19 to TRBJ1-2, with TRBD1 matching 9 bases. Germline CDR1 is LNHDA and CDR2 is SQIVND (reference sequence). The J segment lost 0 bases and the V segment lost 3 bases, leaving 8 bases of the junction unmatched. CDR3 size: 17 residues. The CDR3 coding sequence is TGTGCCAGTAGTATGGAGACAGGGGGACGGACTAACTATGGCTACACCTTC. Encoded protein: CASSMETGGRTNYGYTF.

This sequence joins TRBV19 and TRBJ1-1; 7 bases align to TRBD1. V was pared by 5 bases and J by 4 bases, with 7 bases of the junction left unmatched. This CDR3 region has 14 residues. Per germline, CDR1 LNHDA and CDR2 SQIVND (reference sequence). CDR3 sequence (DNA): TGTGCCAGTAGTTCCAAGACAGGGCCCACTGAAGCTTTCTTT. Its translation: CASSSKTGPTEAFF.

The gene calls are TRBV20-1 and TRBJ2-1, with D maybe TRBD2 (6 bases). The germline V and J ends were trimmed by 3 bases and 1 base, with 10 bases remaining between them. Per the germline V gene, CDR1 is DFQATT and CDR2 is SNEGSKA (reference sequence). This CDR3 spans 14 amino acids. Here the CDR3 reads CSASALASYNEQFF. The CDR3 DNA reads TGCAGTGCTAGTGCACTAGCATCCTACAATGAGCAGTTCTTC.

The chain uses TRBV5-1 and TRBJ2-1; D remains ambiguous. The CDR3 is 15 amino acids. V was trimmed by 0 bases and J by 0 bases, leaving 7 bases between them. Germline V CDR1 and CDR2: SGHRS, YFSETQ. DNA of the CDR3: TGCGCCAGCAGCTTGGGAGGCTTCTCCTACAATGAGCAGTTCTTC. Protein sequence: CASSLGGFSYNEQFF.

Only a few counts were recorded for this clone. The chain joins TRBV6-5 to TRBJ1-1, with 8 positions matching TRBD1. The V gene's germline CDR1 is MNHEY and CDR2 SVGAGI. V lost 6 bases to trimming and J lost 5 bases; unmatched junction nucleotides: 8. The CDR3 is 14 amino acids. The CDR3 DNA reads as TGTGCCAGCAGCCGAACAGGGGGAAGGACTGAAGCTTTCTTT. Translation gives CASSRTGGRTEAFF.

This clone has just a few counts. The chain carries TRBV13 and TRBJ1-2; 7 bases match TRBD1. V lost 5 bases, J lost 1 base, and 4 bases stayed unmatched. The length of the CDR3 is 14 residues. Germline CDR1 reads PRHDT; CDR2 reads FYEKMQ (reference sequence). CDR3 region: CASSPRTGNYGYTF. The CDR3 nucleotides read TGTGCCAGCAGCCCCCGGACAGGTAACTATGGCTACACCTTC.

The chain recombines TRBV4-3 with TRBJ2-2; a weak D match, TRBD1 (6 bases). The length of the CDR3 is 14 residues. V gave up 2 bases and J gave up 7 bases, with 11 bases separating them. The germline gives CDR1 LGHNA, CDR2 YSLEER. Here the CDR3 reads CASSQLGAVGELFF. CDR3 coding DNA: TGCGCCAGCAGCCAATTGGGGGCCGTCGGGGAGCTGTTTTTT.

The V call is TRBV30, the J call TRBJ1-5; 8 bases match TRBD1. Per the germline V gene, CDR1 is GTSNPN and CDR2 is SVGIG (reference sequence). The CDR3 is 15 residues long. V lost 4 bases and J lost 6; bases outside the gene matches: 11. This CDR3 is CAWTPAQGAGQPQHF. DNA of the CDR3: TGTGCCTGGACCCCGGCGCAGGGGGCGGGTCAGCCCCAGCATTTT.